This is a list of T cell receptor beta chains from one sample in a study of shared clonotypes between healthy human individuals. The data were produced by immunoSEQ multiplex PCR, yet TCRdb's version contains in-frame clones alone and is incomplete. In the table there are roughly 2,300,000 clones, 85% to 95% of which are singletons. Sequencing was carried out using naive CD4+ T cells from PBMCs. Source of these receptors: a man between 18 and 29 years old in good health. Some clones in this sample may be carry-over from other donors' samples. Each CDR3 is given with its conserved first and last residue. D genes are given only for firm matches. Some rows have no size entry. The others give once, few or many, or a class for an expanded clone.

>TRBV13|NA|NA|TRBJ2-2
CASSQRASGELFF
TGTGCCAGCAGCCAGCGGGCGTCCGGGGAGCTGTTTTTT
>TRBV12-5|NA|NA|TRBJ2-3
CASGFSGLDTQYF
TGTGCTAGTGGTTTTTCGGGACTAGATACGCAGTATTTT
>TRBV28|NA|NA|TRBJ2-7
CASRVIDTSSHEQYF
TGTGCCAGCAGGGTAATTGATACTAGTTCCCACGAGCAGTACTTC
>TRBV19|TRBD1|NA|TRBJ1-3
CASSTRGLGNTIYF
TGTGCCAGTAGCACAAGGGGGCTTGGAAACACCATATATTTT
>TRBV9|TRBD2|NA|TRBJ2-1
CASSVGTSGRVTDEQFF
TGTGCCAGCAGCGTTGGGACTAGCGGGAGGGTAACGGATGAGCAGTTCTTC
>TRBV10-2|TRBD2|NA|TRBJ2-1
CASSEAGTSGTRLQFF
TGCGCCAGCAGCGAGGCGGGGACTAGCGGGACTCGTTTGCAGTTCTTC
>TRBV4-3|TRBD2|NA|TRBJ2-1
CASSTQTSGSSYNEQFF
TGCGCCAGCAGCACTCAGACTAGCGGGAGCTCCTACAATGAGCAGTTCTTC
>TRBV5-1|NA|NA|TRBJ2-1
CASSFGRVSSYNEQFF
TGCGCCAGCAGCTTTGGGCGGGTGAGCTCCTACAATGAGCAGTTCTTC
>TRBV5-1|TRBD2|NA|TRBJ2-5
CASSPLAGAGFETQYF
TGCGCCAGCAGCCCGTTAGCGGGAGCGGGTTTTGAGACCCAGTACTTC
>TRBV6-5|NA|NA|TRBJ2-7
CASSLLGGASYEQYF
TGTGCCAGCAGCCTCCTTGGAGGGGCATCCTACGAGCAGTACTTC
>TRBV9|NA|NA|TRBJ2-1
CASSVGVARTYNEQFF
TGTGCCAGCAGCGTAGGAGTAGCGCGGACCTACAATGAGCAGTTCTTC
>TRBV29-1|TRBD1|NA|TRBJ1-1
CSEQRAGGTEAFF
TGCAGCGAACAGAGGGCAGGGGGCACTGAAGCTTTCTTT
>TRBV11-2|NA|NA|TRBJ1-2
CASSLGGVAGYTF
TGTGCCAGCAGCTTAGGCGGCGTTGCTGGCTACACCTTC
>TRBV6-5|NA|NA|TRBJ1-3
CASSRTDTGNTIYF
TGTGCCAGCAGTCGGACTGATACTGGAAACACCATATATTTT
>TRBV30|NA|NA|TRBJ2-7
CAWGQPYEQYF
TGTGCCTGGGGACAGCCCTACGAGCAGTACTTC
>TRBV21-1|NA|NA|TRBJ2-4
CASSKAGLAKNIQCF
TGTGCCAGCAGCAAAGCTGGGCTAGCCAAAAACATTCAGTGCTTC
>TRBV7-3|NA|NA|TRBJ2-5
CASSLTPDPPRETQYF
TGTGCCAGCAGCTTAACCCCGGACCCCCCACGAGAGACCCAGTACTTC
>TRBV6-5|NA|NA|TRBJ1-1
CATTGNTEAFF
TGTGCCACCACCGGAAACACTGAAGCTTTCTTT
>TRBV30|TRBD1|once|TRBJ2-1
CAWRALRPGTAPTSSYNEQFF
TGTGCCTGGAGGGCACTACGTCCTGGGACAGCCCCTACGAGCTCCTACAATGAGCAGTTCTTC
>TRBV7-6|NA|NA|TRBJ2-7
CASSLVGFYEQYF
TGTGCCAGCAGCTTAGTGGGCTTTTACGAGCAGTACTTC
>TRBV7-8|TRBD2|NA|TRBJ2-7
CASSRTTSAYEQYF
TGTGCCAGCAGCCGTACGACTAGCGCCTACGAGCAGTACTTC
>TRBV10-3|TRBD2|NA|TRBJ2-1
CAISELTSGNNEQFF
TGTGCCATCAGTGAGTTAACTAGCGGGAACAATGAGCAGTTCTTC
>TRBV29-1|TRBD1|NA|TRBJ1-4
CSVGDSPNEKLFF
TGCAGCGTCGGGGACAGCCCTAATGAAAAACTGTTTTTT
>TRBV9|NA|NA|TRBJ2-3
CASSVRASPDTQYF
TGTGCCAGCAGCGTACGGGCGTCCCCAGATACGCAGTATTTT
>TRBV7-2|NA|NA|TRBJ1-2
CASSYGNPGGYTF
TGTGCCAGCAGCTACGGAAACCCCGGTGGCTACACCTTC
>TRBV28|TRBD1|NA|TRBJ1-2
CASRPRDRALRGYTF
TGTGCCAGCAGACCGCGGGACAGGGCTCTACGGGGCTACACCTTC
>TRBV11-2|NA|NA|TRBJ2-2
CASSLEISPPQGTGELFF
TGTGCCAGCAGCTTAGAGATCTCGCCACCCCAAGGGACCGGGGAGCTGTTTTTT
>TRBV2|TRBD1|NA|TRBJ2-6
CASSQQGSGANVLTF
TGTGCCAGCAGTCAACAGGGGTCCGGGGCCAACGTCCTGACTTTC
>TRBV9|NA|NA|TRBJ1-4
CASSPRGGVGGEKLFF
TGTGCCAGCAGCCCTCGAGGGGGGGTAGGAGGTGAAAAACTGTTTTTT
>TRBV5-8|TRBD1|NA|TRBJ2-2
CASSLDGTGFTGELFF
TGTGCCAGCAGCTTGGACGGGACAGGGTTCACCGGGGAGCTGTTTTTT
>TRBV4-3|NA|NA|TRBJ2-7
CASSQESKPSTAVEQYF
TGCGCCAGCAGCCAAGAAAGTAAACCCTCGACGGCGGTGGAGCAGTACTTC
>TRBV11-3|TRBD1|NA|TRBJ2-2
CASSKRGQGNTGELFF
TGTGCCAGCAGCAAACGGGGACAGGGAAACACCGGGGAGCTGTTTTTT
>TRBV19|NA|NA|TRBJ2-3
CASSIGGITDTQYF
TGTGCCAGTAGTATAGGAGGGATCACAGATACGCAGTATTTT
>TRBV5-1|TRBD1|NA|TRBJ1-1
CASGLQGPNTEAFF
TGCGCCAGCGGCCTACAGGGGCCGAACACTGAAGCTTTCTTT
>TRBV2|NA|NA|TRBJ2-7
CASSESRGPAYEQYF
TGTGCCAGCAGTGAATCCCGGGGACCAGCCTACGAGCAGTACTTC
>TRBV7-9|NA|once|TRBJ2-3
CASSLTGASLNTGTQYF
TGTGCCAGCAGCTTAACGGGGGCCTCATTGAACACAGGTACGCAGTATTTT
>TRBV11-3|NA|NA|TRBJ1-1
CASSHPGGRMNTEAFF
TGTGCCAGCAGCCACCCGGGGGGGAGGATGAACACTGAAGCTTTCTTT
>TRBV6-1|NA|once|TRBJ1-4
CASSEASANEKLFF
TGTGCCAGCAGTGAAGCGTCAGCAAATGAAAAACTGTTTTTT
>TRBV7-2|NA|NA|TRBJ2-3
CASSLLGQLSTDTQYF
TGTGCCAGCAGCCTCCTTGGACAGCTTAGCACAGATACGCAGTATTTT
>TRBV7-2|NA|NA|TRBJ2-5
CASSPQKRTQYF
TGTGCCAGCAGTCCGCAGAAGAGGACCCAGTACTTC
>TRBV11-2|NA|NA|TRBJ1-1
CASSLESGGFTEAFF
TGTGCCAGCAGCTTAGAGTCAGGAGGATTCACTGAAGCTTTCTTT